This entry concerns a single T cell receptor beta chain. Its antigen is currently unknown. The record originates from a study of vaccination and CD4 T cells after COVID-19. For the study at large: Each control culture was treated with a CEFX pool, an HIV-1 Nef pool, or no peptide.

V shed 3 bases and J shed 4 bases, with 12 bases lying between them. The CDR3 is made up of 15 amino acids. Per germline, CDR1 WNHNN and CDR2 SYGVQD (reference sequence). Cultured CD4+ T-cell DNA underwent Oncomine TCR Beta short-read sequencing. TCRdb processed the PCR reads anew with MiXCR; each CDR3 protein has one entry. Of about 26,000 distinct CDR3 sequences listed, 50% to 65% are singletons. The study's findings and limits: Median SARS-CoV-2-reactive clonotypes rose from around 20 to 38, not significantly.

The treatment was: approximately 10-day PBMC culture with coronavirus spike peptide pools or control peptides (ViraFEST assay). The sequence derives from a human donor who received a COVID-19 vaccine. V gene TRBV10-1 combines with J gene TRBJ2-2; TRBD2 might be the D (5 bases). Sequenced here: CD4+ T cells from blood, cultured in vitro, sampled before SARS-CoV-2 vaccination. In DNA, the CDR3 is TGCGCCAGCAGTGATTTCCCGGGATTCACCGGGGAGCTGTTTTTT. Translation: CASSDFPGFTGELFF.